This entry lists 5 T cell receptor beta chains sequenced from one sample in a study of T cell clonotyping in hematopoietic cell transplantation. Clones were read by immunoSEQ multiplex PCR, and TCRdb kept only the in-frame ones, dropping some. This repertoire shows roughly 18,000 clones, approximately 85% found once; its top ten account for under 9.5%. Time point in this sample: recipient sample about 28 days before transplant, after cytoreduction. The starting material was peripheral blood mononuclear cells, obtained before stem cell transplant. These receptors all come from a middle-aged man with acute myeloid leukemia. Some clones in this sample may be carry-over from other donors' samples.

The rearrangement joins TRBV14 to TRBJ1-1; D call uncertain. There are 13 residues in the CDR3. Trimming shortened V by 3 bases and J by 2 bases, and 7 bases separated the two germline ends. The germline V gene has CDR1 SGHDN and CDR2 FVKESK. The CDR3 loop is CASSHGQNTEAFF. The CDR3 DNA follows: TGTGCCAGCAGCCACGGTCAAAACACTGAAGCTTTCTTT.

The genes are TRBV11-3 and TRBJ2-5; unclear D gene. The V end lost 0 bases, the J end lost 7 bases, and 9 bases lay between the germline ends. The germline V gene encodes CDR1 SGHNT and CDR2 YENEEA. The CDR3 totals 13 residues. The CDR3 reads CASSLEQFGTQYF. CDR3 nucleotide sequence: TGTGCCAGCAGCTTAGAACAGTTCGGGACCCAGTACTTC.

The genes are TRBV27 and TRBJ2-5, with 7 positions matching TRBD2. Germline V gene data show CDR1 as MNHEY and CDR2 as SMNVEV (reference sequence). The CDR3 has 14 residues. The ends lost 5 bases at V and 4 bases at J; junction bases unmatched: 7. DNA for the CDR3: TGTGCCAGCAGTGCGGGGACGGGGGGAGAGACCCAGTACTTC. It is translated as CASSAGTGGETQYF.

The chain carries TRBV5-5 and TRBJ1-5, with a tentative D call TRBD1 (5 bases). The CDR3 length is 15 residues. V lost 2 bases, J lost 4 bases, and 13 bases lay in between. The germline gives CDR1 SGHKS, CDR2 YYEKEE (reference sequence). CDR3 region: CASSLSPGRNQPQHF. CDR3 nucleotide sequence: TGTGCCAGCAGCTTATCACCAGGGCGAAATCAGCCCCAGCATTTT.

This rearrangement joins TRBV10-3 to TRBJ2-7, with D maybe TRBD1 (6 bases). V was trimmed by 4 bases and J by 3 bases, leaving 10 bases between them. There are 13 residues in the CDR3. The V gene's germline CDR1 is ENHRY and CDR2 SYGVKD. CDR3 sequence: CAISGQANYEQYF. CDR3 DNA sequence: TGTGCCATCAGTGGACAGGCGAACTACGAGCAGTACTTC.